This entry concerns a single T cell receptor (beta chain). Its specificity is not known. The data were taken from a study of radiation and T cells in renal cell carcinoma. Whole-study context: Nephrectomy followed 15 Gy stereotactic body radiation by 4 weeks.

This table comes from immunoSEQ multiplex PCR, and its TCRdb copy is limited to in-frame clones, with some not included. The sample has just over 95,000 clones, 86% seen once. CDR1 and CDR2 from the germline V gene are MDHEN and SYDVKM. The CDR3 covers 14 residues. J lost 4 bases, V lost 6 bases, and 9 bases had no gene match. Stated time point: baseline pretreatment blood. Treatment given: 15 Gy SBRT to primary tumor, nephrectomy 4 weeks later. After SBRT, blood was collected at 2 and 4 weeks, plus baseline. Overall study findings and caveats: Pretreatment tumor biopsies were lacking, so baseline clonotypes are unknown. From baseline, blood top tumor clonotypes peaked at 2 weeks post-radiation.

The sequence came from a man aged 50 to 60 with renal cell carcinoma. J is TRBJ2-7 and V is TRBV28; 7 bases fit TRBD2. Specimen: blood, collected from a patient whose treatment included radiotherapy and nephrectomy. The CDR3 coding sequence is TGTGCCAGCAGGGAAGCGGGAAAGCTATACGAGCAGTACTTC. Encoded protein: CASREAGKLYEQYF.